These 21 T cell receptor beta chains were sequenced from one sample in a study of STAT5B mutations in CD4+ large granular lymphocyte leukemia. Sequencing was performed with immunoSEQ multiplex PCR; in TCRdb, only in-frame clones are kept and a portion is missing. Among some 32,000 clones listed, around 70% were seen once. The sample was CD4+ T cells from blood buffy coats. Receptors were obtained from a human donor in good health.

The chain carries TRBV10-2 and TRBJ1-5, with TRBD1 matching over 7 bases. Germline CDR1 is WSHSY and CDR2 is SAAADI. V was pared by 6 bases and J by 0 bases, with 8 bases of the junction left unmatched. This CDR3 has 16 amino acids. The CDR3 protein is CASSAGTAYSNQPQHF. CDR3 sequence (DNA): TGCGCCAGCAGCGCCGGGACAGCATATAGCAATCAGCCCCAGCATTTT.

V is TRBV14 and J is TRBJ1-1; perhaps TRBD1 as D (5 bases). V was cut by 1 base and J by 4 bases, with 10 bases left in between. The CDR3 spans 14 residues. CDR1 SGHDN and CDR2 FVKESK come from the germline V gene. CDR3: CASSQGTPITEAFF. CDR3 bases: TGTGCCAGCAGCCAAGGGACACCAATCACTGAAGCTTTCTTT. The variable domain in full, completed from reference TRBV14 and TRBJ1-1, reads EAGVTQFPSHSVIEKGQTVTLRCDPISGHDNLYWYRRVMGKEIKFLLHFVKESKQDESGMPNNRFLAERTGGTYSTLKVQPAELEDSGVYFCASSQGTPITEAFFGQGTRLTVV.

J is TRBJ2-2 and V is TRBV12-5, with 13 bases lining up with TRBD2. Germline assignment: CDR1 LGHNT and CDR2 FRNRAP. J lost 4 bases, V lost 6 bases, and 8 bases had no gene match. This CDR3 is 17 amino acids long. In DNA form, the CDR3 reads TGTGCTAGTGGCCGCACTAGCGGGGGGGCAGGCACCGGGGAGCTGTTTTTT. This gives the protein CASGRTSGGAGTGELFF.

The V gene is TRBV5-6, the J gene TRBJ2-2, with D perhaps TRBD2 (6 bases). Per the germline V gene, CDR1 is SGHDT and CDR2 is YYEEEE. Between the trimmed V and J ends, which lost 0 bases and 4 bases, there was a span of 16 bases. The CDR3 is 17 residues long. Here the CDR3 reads CASSLVAGPRVTGELFF. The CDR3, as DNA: TGTGCCAGCAGCTTGGTTGCGGGGCCCCGGGTCACCGGGGAGCTGTTTTTT.

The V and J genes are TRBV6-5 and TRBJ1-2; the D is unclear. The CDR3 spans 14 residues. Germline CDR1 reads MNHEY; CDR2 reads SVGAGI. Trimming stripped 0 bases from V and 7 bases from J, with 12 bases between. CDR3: CASSYSSEDRGYTF. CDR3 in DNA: TGTGCCAGCAGTTACTCGAGCGAAGATCGTGGCTACACCTTC.

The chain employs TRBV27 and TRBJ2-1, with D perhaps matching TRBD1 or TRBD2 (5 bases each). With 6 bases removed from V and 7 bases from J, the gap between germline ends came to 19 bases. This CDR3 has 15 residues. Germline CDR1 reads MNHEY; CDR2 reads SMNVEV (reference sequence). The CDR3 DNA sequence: TGTGCCAGCAGGGCCGGGACCCAAGGGCTTAATGAGCAGTTCTTC. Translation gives CASRAGTQGLNEQFF.

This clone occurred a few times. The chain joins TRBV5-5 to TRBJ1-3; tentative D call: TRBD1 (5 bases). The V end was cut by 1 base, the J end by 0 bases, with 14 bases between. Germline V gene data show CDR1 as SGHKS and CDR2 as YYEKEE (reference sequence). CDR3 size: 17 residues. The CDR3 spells CASSLKQADLSGNTIYF. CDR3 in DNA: TGTGCCAGCAGCTTGAAACAGGCGGACCTCTCTGGAAACACCATATATTTT. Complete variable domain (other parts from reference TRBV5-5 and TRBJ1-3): DAGVTQSPTHLIKTRGQQVTLRCSPISGHKSVSWYQQVLGQGPQFIFQYYEKEERGRGNFPDRFSARQFPNYSSELNVNALLLGDSALYLCASSLKQADLSGNTIYFGEGSWLTVV.

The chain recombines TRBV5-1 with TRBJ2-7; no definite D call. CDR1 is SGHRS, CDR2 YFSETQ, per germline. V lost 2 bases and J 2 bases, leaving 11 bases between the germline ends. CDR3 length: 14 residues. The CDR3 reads CASSLSATPYEQYF. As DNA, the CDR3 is TGCGCCAGCAGCTTATCGGCCACCCCCTACGAGCAGTACTTC.

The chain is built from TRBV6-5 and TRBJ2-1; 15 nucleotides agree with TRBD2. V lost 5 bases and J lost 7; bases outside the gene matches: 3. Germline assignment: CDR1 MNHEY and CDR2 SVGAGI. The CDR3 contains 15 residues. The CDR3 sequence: CASSGLAGGHNEQFF. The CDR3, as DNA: TGTGCCAGCAGTGGACTAGCGGGGGGGCATAATGAGCAGTTCTTC.

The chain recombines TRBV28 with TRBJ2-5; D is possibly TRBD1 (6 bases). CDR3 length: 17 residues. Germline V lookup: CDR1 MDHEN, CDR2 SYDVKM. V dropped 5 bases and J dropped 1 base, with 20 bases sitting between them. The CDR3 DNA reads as TGTGCCAGCAGTCTCTGGCGAGGGGGTAACCTCCAAGAGACCCAGTACTTC. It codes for CASSLWRGGNLQETQYF.

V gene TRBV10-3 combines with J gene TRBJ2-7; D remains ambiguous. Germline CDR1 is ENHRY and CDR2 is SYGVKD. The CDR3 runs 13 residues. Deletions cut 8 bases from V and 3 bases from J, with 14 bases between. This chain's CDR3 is CAIHAGYSYEQYF. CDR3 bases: TGTGCCATCCATGCCGGGTACAGCTACGAGCAGTACTTC.

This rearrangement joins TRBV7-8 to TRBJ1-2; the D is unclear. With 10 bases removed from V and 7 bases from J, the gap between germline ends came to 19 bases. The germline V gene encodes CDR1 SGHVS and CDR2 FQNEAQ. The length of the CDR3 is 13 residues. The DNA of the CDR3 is TGTGCCACACAAGGCCTTAGGGCTAGTGGCTACACCTTC. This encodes CATQGLRASGYTF.

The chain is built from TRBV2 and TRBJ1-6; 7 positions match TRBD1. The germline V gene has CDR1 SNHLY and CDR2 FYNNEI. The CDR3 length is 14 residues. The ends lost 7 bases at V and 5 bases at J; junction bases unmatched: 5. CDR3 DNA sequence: TGTGCCAGCATGGTGGGACAGAATAATTCACCCCTCCACTTT. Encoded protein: CASMVGQNNSPLHF.

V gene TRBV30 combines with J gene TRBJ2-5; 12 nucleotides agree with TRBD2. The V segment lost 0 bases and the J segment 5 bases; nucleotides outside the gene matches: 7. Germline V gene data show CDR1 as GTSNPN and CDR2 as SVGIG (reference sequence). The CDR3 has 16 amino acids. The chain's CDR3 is CAWSVGLAGGGETQYF. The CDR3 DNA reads TGTGCCTGGAGTGTAGGCCTAGCGGGAGGGGGGGAGACCCAGTACTTC.

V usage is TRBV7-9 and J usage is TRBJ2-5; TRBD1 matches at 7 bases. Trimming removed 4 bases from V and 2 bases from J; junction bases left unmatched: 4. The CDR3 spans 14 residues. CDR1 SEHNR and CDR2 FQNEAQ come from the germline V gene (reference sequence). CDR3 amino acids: CASSSGQLQETQYF. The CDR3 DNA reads TGTGCCAGCAGCTCGGGACAGTTACAAGAGACCCAGTACTTC.

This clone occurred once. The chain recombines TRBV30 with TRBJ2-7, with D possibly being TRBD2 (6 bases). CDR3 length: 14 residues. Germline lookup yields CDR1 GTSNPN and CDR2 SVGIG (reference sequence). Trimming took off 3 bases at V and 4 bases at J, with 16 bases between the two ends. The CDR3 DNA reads TGTGCCTGGAGCCCCGGGACTGTACCTTACGAGCAGTACTTC. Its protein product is CAWSPGTVPYEQYF.

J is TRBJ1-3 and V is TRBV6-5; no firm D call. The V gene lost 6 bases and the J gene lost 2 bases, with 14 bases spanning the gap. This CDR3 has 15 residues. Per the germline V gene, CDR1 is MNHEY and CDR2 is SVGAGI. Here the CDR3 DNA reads TGTGCCAGCAGGCGCGGACGCCGGACTGGAAACACCATATATTTT. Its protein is CASRRGRRTGNTIYF.

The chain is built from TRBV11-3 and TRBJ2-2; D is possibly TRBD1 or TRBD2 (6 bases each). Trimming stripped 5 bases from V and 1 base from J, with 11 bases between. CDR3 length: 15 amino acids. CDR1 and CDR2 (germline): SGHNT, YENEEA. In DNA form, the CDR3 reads TGTGCCAGCAGCCCGGGGGCCCGGAACACCGGGGAGCTGTTTTTT. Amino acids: CASSPGARNTGELFF.

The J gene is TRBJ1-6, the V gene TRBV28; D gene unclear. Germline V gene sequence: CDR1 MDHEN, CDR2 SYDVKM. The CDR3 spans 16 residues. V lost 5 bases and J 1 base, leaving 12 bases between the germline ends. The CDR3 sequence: CASSALVGSYNSPLHF. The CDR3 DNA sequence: TGTGCCAGCAGTGCTCTCGTAGGGTCCTATAATTCACCCCTCCACTTT.

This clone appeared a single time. The DNA for the CDR3 is TGTGCCAGTGGGCCTAACGGGATCGAGCAGTACTTC. It specifies CASGPNGIEQYF. The chain couples TRBV6-1 to TRBJ2-7, with a weak D call TRBD2 (5 bases). CDR3 length: 12 residues. Germline V gene data show CDR1 as MNHNS and CDR2 as SASEGT. Trimming left V 9 bases short and J 6 bases short, with 15 bases between.

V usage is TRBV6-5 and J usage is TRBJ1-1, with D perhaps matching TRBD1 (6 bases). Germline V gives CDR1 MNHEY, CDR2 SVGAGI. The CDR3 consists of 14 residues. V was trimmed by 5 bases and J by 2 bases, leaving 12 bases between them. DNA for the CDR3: TGTGCCAGCAGTCCAGGACAGATTAACACTGAAGCTTTCTTT. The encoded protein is CASSPGQINTEAFF.